This TCR beta chain was obtained from a study of PD-1 blockade in classical Hodgkin lymphoma. Points from the study as a whole: According to reports, newly diagnosed patients had lower baseline TCR diversity than healthy donors, and relapsed/refractory patients had lower baseline TCR diversity still. Baseline diversity was lower in partial responders and progressors than complete responders.

Profiling relied on immunoSEQ multiplex PCR, and the TCRdb table lists in-frame clones only, not all of them. The sample lists tens of thousands of clones, about 89% seen once, with about 9.4% in the top ten. The V end lost 0 bases, the J end lost 5 bases, and 10 bases lay between the germline ends. This CDR3 is 15 amino acids long. CDR1 and CDR2 (germline): LGHNA, YNFKEQ. The time point denotes: cycle 4 day 1 (C4D1), after 6 weeks of nivolumab. Brentuximab vedotin exposure varied, and every patient relapsed after autologous stem cell transplantation. Under best response, outcomes were complete response, partial response or progressive disease. For this clone: The antigen remains unidentified.

The chain uses TRBV4-2 and TRBJ2-2, with D unclear. This receptor was obtained from a human donor with classical Hodgkin lymphoma. The sample here was peripheral blood mononuclear cells (PBMCs), taken before the fourth cycle of nivolumab. The CDR3 region has the DNA TGTGCCAGCAGCCAAGAAGTAGCTAATACCGGGGAGCTGTTTTTT. This encodes CASSQEVANTGELFF.